The rows below give T cell receptor beta chains drawn from one sample of a study of blood T cell repertoires in COVID-19. The data were produced by immunoSEQ multiplex PCR, yet TCRdb's version contains in-frame clones alone and is incomplete. The data hold some 240,000 clones, with around 80% observed a single time. The sample consisted of peripheral blood. These receptors were collected from a woman between 35 and 50 years old who had recovered from COVID-19. CDR3s include the opening cysteine and the closing phenylalanine or tryptophan. D genes are given only for firm matches. Expanded clones are given a class, and other clones once, few, many or no size at all.

cdr3_length,clone_size,v_call,j_call,d_call,cdr3_nt,cdr3_aa
16,NA,TRBV5-1,TRBJ2-7,NA,TGCGCCAGCAGCACCGAATTAGTTGGTTTTAGCTACGAGCAGTACTTC,CASSTELVGFSYEQYF
10,NA,TRBV19,TRBJ1-1,NA,TGTGCCAGTAGTGTCTCGTTGGCTTTCTTT,CASSVSLAFF
16,once,TRBV6-5,TRBJ2-7,NA,TGTGCCAGCAGTTACTCGAAACAGCACCTTGCCTACGAGCAGTACTTC,CASSYSKQHLAYEQYF
13,NA,TRBV29-1,TRBJ1-2,NA,TGCAGCGTTGAAGATCCTGGGGGGTATGGCTACACCTTC,CSVEDPGGYGYTF
15,NA,TRBV3-1/TRBV3-2,TRBJ1-2,TRBD1,TGTGCCAGCAGCCAGGAGACAGGGACCGGATATGGCTACACCTTC,CASSQETGTGYGYTF
12,NA,TRBV12-3/TRBV12-4,TRBJ1-1,NA,TGTGCCAGCAGTTTAGCCGATACAGAAGCTTTCTTT,CASSLADTEAFF
11,once,TRBV5-1,TRBJ2-5,NA,TGCGCCAGCAGCTCCAGAGAGACCCAGTACTTC,CASSSRETQYF
14,NA,TRBV28,TRBJ2-3,NA,TGTGCCAGCAGTTTATCGGGCGGGGCGAATACGCAGTATTTT,CASSLSGGANTQYF
14,few,TRBV19,TRBJ1-5,NA,TGTGCCAGTAGTATCACAACAGGGTATCAGCCCCAGCATTTT,CASSITTGYQPQHF
15,NA,TRBV6-6,TRBJ2-7,TRBD1,TGTGCCAGCAGTTCAGAACAGGGGAATACCTACGAGCAGTACTTC,CASSSEQGNTYEQYF
14,NA,TRBV5-1,TRBJ2-5,TRBD2,TGCGCCAGCACCGGACGGACTAGCGAGGAGACCCAGTACTTC,CASTGRTSEETQYF
15,once,TRBV2,TRBJ2-3,TRBD2,TGTGCCAGCAGTTCGGGACTAGGGAGCACAGATACGCAGTATTTT,CASSSGLGSTDTQYF
15,NA,TRBV7-2,TRBJ1-5,NA,TGTGCCAGCAGCTTAGTCGAAGGGAGTGGTCAGCCCCAGCATTTT,CASSLVEGSGQPQHF
13,NA,TRBV3-1/TRBV3-2,TRBJ2-1,NA,TGTGCCAGCAGCCAAGGGGGCACAGTTGAGCAGTTCTTC,CASSQGGTVEQFF
14,NA,TRBV7-3,TRBJ1-6,NA,TGTGCCAGCAGCTCGCAGGGGTCTGGTTCACCCCTCCACTTT,CASSSQGSGSPLHF
16,NA,TRBV6-2/TRBV6-3,TRBJ2-5,TRBD2,TGTGCCAGCAGCCGACTAGCGGGGGGTTTGTTTGAGACCCAGTACTTC,CASSRLAGGLFETQYF
14,NA,TRBV2,TRBJ2-5,TRBD1,TGTGCCAGCAGCGGAGGGACAGGGCAAGAGACCCAGTACTTC,CASSGGTGQETQYF
15,once,TRBV5-4,TRBJ2-1,TRBD2,TGTGCCAGCAGAGGGTGGGGGGGGACGGACAATGAGCAGTTCTTC,CASRGWGGTDNEQFF
14,NA,TRBV30,TRBJ1-2,NA,TGTGCCTGGACTCGGGGGGCCTCAACGGGTGGCTACACCTTC,CAWTRGASTGGYTF
14,NA,TRBV2,TRBJ2-3,TRBD2,TGTGCCAGCAGTGCCGGCGGGGGTGGTGATACGCAGTATTTT,CASSAGGGGDTQYF
15,NA,TRBV6-5,TRBJ1-6,TRBD1,TGTGCCAGCAGTTACTCAGGGACAGCGAGTTCACCCCTCCACTTT,CASSYSGTASSPLHF
16,NA,TRBV25-1,TRBJ1-4,NA,TGTGCCAGCAGTGACCCCCATCGGGGGGGAAGTGAAAAACTGTTTTTT,CASSDPHRGGSEKLFF
18,NA,TRBV3-1/TRBV3-2,TRBJ1-3,NA,TGTGCCAGCAGCCACCTTTACCTAACAGGGTCCTCTGGAAACACCATATATTTT,CASSHLYLTGSSGNTIYF
15,NA,TRBV7-6,TRBJ2-3,TRBD2,TGTGCCAGCAGCCCTATAGCGGGGGAGCGAGATACGCAGTATTTT,CASSPIAGERDTQYF
16,NA,TRBV4-1,TRBJ2-5,TRBD2,TGCGCCAGCAGCCAAGAGCGGGGGGGGTACGTGGAGACCCAGTACTTC,CASSQERGGYVETQYF
15,NA,TRBV5-1,TRBJ1-5,TRBD1,TGCGCCAGCAGCCCAGGGACAGGGACGAGTCAGCCCCAGCATTTT,CASSPGTGTSQPQHF
13,NA,TRBV7-9,TRBJ1-2,NA,TGTGCCAGCAGCTCTCAGGCAGGGTTTGGCTACACCTTC,CASSSQAGFGYTF
15,NA,TRBV13,TRBJ2-1,TRBD2,TGTGCCAGCAGCTTATTAGCGGGGGGGCACAATGAGCAGTTCTTC,CASSLLAGGHNEQFF
14,NA,TRBV7-9,TRBJ1-2,NA,TGTGCCAGCAGCTTATCTGGGTTTAGCGGGTCTATCAACTTC,CASSLSGFSGSINF
14,NA,TRBV28,TRBJ2-7,NA,TGTGCCAGCACTATCTCCCGGGGAGACTACGAGCAGTACTTC,CASTISRGDYEQYF
15,NA,TRBV7-9,TRBJ2-2,TRBD2,TGTGCCAGCAGCTGGCGGGGGGATGACACCGGGGAGCTGTTTTTT,CASSWRGDDTGELFF
14,few,TRBV2,TRBJ1-3,NA,TGTGCCAGCAGTGTCGGGGTCTCTGGAAACACCATATATTTT,CASSVGVSGNTIYF
16,NA,TRBV7-2,TRBJ2-5,TRBD1,TGTGCCAGCAGCTTGGGGACAGGAACGTACCAAGAGACCCAGTACTTC,CASSLGTGTYQETQYF
15,NA,TRBV3-1/TRBV3-2,TRBJ2-1,TRBD1,TGTGCCAGCAACCTTGGACAGGGGTCCGACAATGAGCAGTTCTTC,CASNLGQGSDNEQFF
13,NA,TRBV11-2,TRBJ2-7,NA,TGTGCCAGCAGCTTAGGCGGGGATCGCGAGCAGTACTTC,CASSLGGDREQYF
16,NA,TRBV3-1/TRBV3-2,TRBJ1-4,NA,TGTGCCAGCAGACTAACAGGTGGTGCAACTAATGAAAAACTGTTTTTT,CASRLTGGATNEKLFF
15,NA,TRBV7-7,TRBJ2-1,NA,TGTGCTAGCAGCTTAGGTCGGGTGGCCTACAATGAGCAGTTCTTC,CASSLGRVAYNEQFF
14,NA,TRBV7-2,TRBJ1-1,NA,TGTGCCAGCAGCTTAGTTGGCGGGCGCCCTGAAGCTTTCTTT,CASSLVGGRPEAFF
14,NA,TRBV5-6,TRBJ1-3,NA,TGTGCCAGCAGCTTGGTGTCTACTGGAAACACCATATATTTT,CASSLVSTGNTIYF
16,NA,TRBV4-3,TRBJ2-1,TRBD2,TGCGCCAGCAGCCAAAACGCCGGGACTAGCTACAATGAGCAGTTCTTC,CASSQNAGTSYNEQFF
15,NA,TRBV11-2,TRBJ1-2,NA,TGTGCCAGCAGAGGCACGGGACTCCCGCAGAGGGGCTACACCTTC,CASRGTGLPQRGYTF
12,NA,TRBV5-1,TRBJ1-1,NA,TGCGCCAGCAGCTTTTCCGGCACTGAAGCTTTCTTT,CASSFSGTEAFF